The source of this TCR beta chain is a study of vaccination and CD4 T cells after COVID-19. Trimming at V came to 5 bases and at J to 1 base, leaving 2 bases not matched to a gene. The CDR3 length is 14 residues. Germline CDR1 MDHEN, CDR2 SYDVKM. Treatment indicated: approximately nine-day PBMC culture with coronavirus spike peptide pools or control peptides (ViraFEST assay). Concerning this clonotype: What it binds is unknown.

With the Oncomine TCR Beta short-read assay, DNA from cultured CD4+ T cells was sequenced. TCRdb reprocessed the PCR reads via MiXCR and lists one record per CDR3 protein. Of several thousand distinct CDR3 sequences in the sample, around two thirds were seen once. Sequencing input: CD4+ T cells from blood, cultured in vitro. This sequence joins TRBV28 and TRBJ2-1, with 7 bases aligning to TRBD2. This receptor was identified in a human donor who had recovered from COVID-19. The CDR3 DNA is TGTGCCAGCAGTCCAGCGGGATCCTACAATGAGCAGTTCTTC. Its protein is CASSPAGSYNEQFF. The entire variable domain, with the rest obtained from reference TRBV28 and TRBJ2-1, is as follows: DVKVTQSSRYLVKRTGEKVFLECVQDMDHENMFWYRQDPGLGLRLIYFSYDVKMKEKGDIPEGYSVSREKKERFSLILESASTNQTSMYLCASSPAGSYNEQFFGPGTRLTVL.